This TCR beta chain was captured in a study of technical replicates of blood from a handful of donors. Clones were sequenced by immunoSEQ multiplex PCR, and TCRdb holds only the in-frame ones, with some missing. The sample consists of just over 95,000 clones, roughly 95% of them appearing once. V shed 7 bases and J shed 1 base, with 9 bases lying between them. CDR1 is ENHRY, CDR2 SYGVKD, per germline. This CDR3 comprises 13 residues. The sequencing sample was made of T cells isolated from PBMCs. The rearrangement joins TRBV10-3 to TRBJ2-3; possibly TRBD2 for D (6 bases). This sequence was found in a human donor in good health. The CDR3 bases are TGTGCCATCAAAGGAGGGGGCACAGATACGCAGTATTTT. Its translation: CAIKGGGTDTQYF.